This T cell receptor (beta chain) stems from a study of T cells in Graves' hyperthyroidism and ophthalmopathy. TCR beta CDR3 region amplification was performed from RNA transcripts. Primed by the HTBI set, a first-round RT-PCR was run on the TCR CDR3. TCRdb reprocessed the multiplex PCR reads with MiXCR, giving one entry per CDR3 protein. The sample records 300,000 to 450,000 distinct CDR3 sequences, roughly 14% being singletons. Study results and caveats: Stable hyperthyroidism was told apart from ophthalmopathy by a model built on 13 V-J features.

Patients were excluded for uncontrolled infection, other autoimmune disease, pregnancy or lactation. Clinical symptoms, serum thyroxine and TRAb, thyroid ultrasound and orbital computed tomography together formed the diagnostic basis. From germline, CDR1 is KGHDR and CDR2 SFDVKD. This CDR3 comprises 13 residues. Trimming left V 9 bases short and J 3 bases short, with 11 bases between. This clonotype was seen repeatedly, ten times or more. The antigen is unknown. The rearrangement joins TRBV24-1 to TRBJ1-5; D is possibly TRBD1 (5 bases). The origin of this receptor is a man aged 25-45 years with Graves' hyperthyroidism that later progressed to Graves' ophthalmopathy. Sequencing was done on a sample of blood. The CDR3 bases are TGTGCCACCGCAGACAGTCTCAATCAGCCCCAGCATTTT. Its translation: CATADSLNQPQHF.